The 24 T cell receptor beta chains presented below share a single source sample, sequenced in a study of cytomegalovirus exposure and HLA in healthy donors. The PCR was carried out with 60 Vbeta primers and 13 Jbeta primers. This table comes from immunoSEQ multiplex PCR, and its TCRdb copy is limited to in-frame clones, with some not included. This table holds about 150,000 clones, over 65% found once. Sequenced material: PBMCs. These receptors were obtained from a woman aged 40 to 50 in good health and CMV-seronegative.

This chain uses TRBV5-6 with TRBJ1-3, with D tentatively TRBD1 (6 bases). The CDR3 sequence is 16 residues long. V lost 0 bases and J lost 3, with 13 bases in between. Germline CDR1 reads SGHDT; CDR2 reads YYEEEE. CDR3 loop: CASSLDRVQGGNTIYF. In nucleotides, the CDR3 is TGTGCCAGCAGCTTGGACCGGGTACAGGGTGGAAACACCATATATTTT.

V gene TRBV5-6 combines with J gene TRBJ2-6, with 8 bases fitting TRBD1. The trim removed 6 bases at V and 2 bases at J, leaving 13 bases unmatched. This CDR3 comprises 18 residues. Germline V CDR1 and CDR2: SGHDT, YYEEEE. The CDR3 coding sequence is TGTGCCAGCAACTCCGTTCCCTGGACAGGGACTGGGGCCAACGTCCTGACTTTC. The encoded protein is CASNSVPWTGTGANVLTF. The complete variable domain, with remaining parts taken from reference TRBV5-6 and TRBJ2-6, reads DAGVTQSPTHLIKTRGQQVTLRCSPKSGHDTVSWYQQALGQGPQFIFQYYEEEERQRGNFPDRFSGHQFPNYSSELNVNALLLGDSALYLCASNSVPWTGTGANVLTFGAGSRLTVL.

The rearrangement joins TRBV6-5 to TRBJ1-5, with a tentative D call TRBD1 (5 bases). V was shortened by 5 bases and J by 2 bases, with 13 bases between the two germline ends. This CDR3 region has 15 residues. CDR1 and CDR2 (germline): MNHEY, SVGAGI. The CDR3 sequence is CASSPGRRGNQPQHF. As DNA, the CDR3 is TGTGCCAGCAGTCCAGGGCGAAGGGGCAATCAGCCCCAGCATTTT.

The chain links TRBV27 to TRBJ2-2; TRBD1 is a possible D gene (5 bases). This CDR3 is 15 amino acids long. Germline V gene sequence: CDR1 MNHEY, CDR2 SMNVEV (reference sequence). Trimming took 3 bases from V and 3 from J, leaving 11 bases between them. The CDR3 loop reads CASSFDSLDTGELFF. For the CDR3, the DNA is TGTGCCAGCAGTTTTGACAGTTTGGACACCGGGGAGCTGTTTTTT.

V and J are TRBV7-9 and TRBJ2-7, with D possibly matching TRBD2 (6 bases). CDR1 SEHNR and CDR2 FQNEAQ come from the germline V gene (reference sequence). V gave up 2 bases and J gave up 3 bases, with 17 bases separating them. This CDR3 region has 16 residues. CDR3 coding DNA: TGTGCCAGCAGCTTAATTGGGCGGGATCGAGACTACGAGCAGTACTTC. Its protein is CASSLIGRDRDYEQYF.

This chain links TRBV18 with TRBJ2-1, with TRBD1 as a possible D gene (6 bases). The germline V gene encodes CDR1 KGHSH and CDR2 LQKENI. The CDR3 length is 13 residues. The ends were cut back, 1 base at V and 7 bases at J, with 8 bases in the middle. The CDR3 DNA is TGTGCCAGCTCACCACAGGACAGAAATGAGCAGTTCTTC. This codes for CASSPQDRNEQFF.

The chain couples TRBV19 to TRBJ1-2, with D perhaps matching TRBD1 (5 bases). The CDR3 totals 13 residues. The V and J ends lost 2 bases and 8 bases respectively, with 12 bases between them. Germline-derived CDR1 and CDR2 are LNHDA and SQIVND (reference sequence). The CDR3 bases are TGTGCCAGTAGTATACAGGGAGGAGGAGGCTACACCTTC. It is translated as CASSIQGGGGYTF.

The V gene is TRBV5-6, the J gene TRBJ2-2; no clear D gene. The V end lost 4 bases, the J end lost 7 bases, and 20 bases lay between the germline ends. The CDR3 covers 16 residues. From germline, CDR1 is SGHDT and CDR2 YYEEEE. The CDR3 protein is CASSPRPASVGGELFF. CDR3 coding DNA: TGTGCCAGCAGCCCCAGGCCAGCCTCTGTTGGCGGGGAGCTGTTTTTT.

This sequence joins TRBV5-1 and TRBJ2-2, with 10 bases that match TRBD2. CDR1 is SGHRS and CDR2 is YFSETQ in the germline V gene. This CDR3 is 16 amino acids long. J gave up 5 bases and V 0 bases, and 4 bases lay outside the gene matches. The CDR3 DNA sequence: TGCGCCAGCAGCTTGGGACTAGCGGGTGTAACCGGGGAGCTGTTTTTT. This sequence encodes CASSLGLAGVTGELFF.

The chain joins TRBV7-9 to TRBJ2-7; 7 nucleotides align to TRBD1. Germline-derived CDR1 and CDR2 are SEHNR and FQNEAQ (reference sequence). The CDR3 runs 17 residues. V dropped 1 base and J dropped 0; count of bases not matched to a gene: 9. DNA of the CDR3: TGTGCCAGCAGCTTAGGGGATGGGGACAGAATCTCCTACGAGCAGTACTTC. This gives the protein CASSLGDGDRISYEQYF. The full variable domain, completed using reference TRBV7-9 and TRBJ2-7, is DTGVSQNPRHKITKRGQNVTFRCDPISEHNRLYWYRQTLGQGPEFLTYFQNEAQLEKSRLLSDRFSAERPKGSFSTLEIQRTEQGDSAMYLCASSLGDGDRISYEQYFGPGTRLTVT.

The chain is built from TRBV16 and TRBJ2-7, with 8 bases identical to TRBD2. The CDR3 length is 13 residues. In germline, CDR1 is KGHSY, CDR2 FQNENV. The V and J ends lost 8 bases and 2 bases, in that order; junction bases with no gene match: 5. Written as DNA, the CDR3 is TGTGCCAGCCGAACCGGGGGGGCCTACGAGCAGTACTTC. Protein: CASRTGGAYEQYF.

CDR3 sequence reads: CASSPSGYTYNEQFF. The CDR3 DNA is TGCGCCAGCAGCCCCAGCGGGTATACTTACAATGAGCAGTTCTTC. This chain uses TRBV4-1 with TRBJ2-1, with D perhaps TRBD2 (6 bases). The CDR3 sequence is 15 residues long. The germline gives CDR1 MGHRA, CDR2 YSYEKL. The V end lost 4 bases, the J end lost 4 bases, and 14 bases lay between the germline ends.

The rearrangement joins TRBV7-2 to TRBJ2-2; TRBD2 matches at 9 bases. This CDR3 spans 15 amino acids. Germline CDR1 is SGHTA and CDR2 is FQGNSA. The V segment lost 2 bases and the J segment 6 bases; nucleotides outside the gene matches: 4. CDR3 amino acids: CASSLIGTSSGELFF. CDR3 DNA sequence: TGTGCCAGCAGCTTAATCGGGACTAGCTCCGGGGAGCTGTTTTTT.

V and J are TRBV5-1 and TRBJ2-3; the match to TRBD2 covers 12 bases. The CDR3 consists of 16 residues. Trimming cost V 4 bases and J 6 bases; bases outside gene matches: 9. CDR1 is SGHRS and CDR2 is YFSETQ in the germline V gene. The CDR3 region has the DNA TGCGCCAGCAGCCTATCTAGCGGGGGGGGACGGGATACGCAGTATTTT. It is translated as CASSLSSGGGRDTQYF.

The chain links TRBV11-2 to TRBJ1-2; D unclear. The CDR3 has 15 amino acids. V lost 5 bases to trimming and J lost 8 bases, with 21 bases between them. CDR1 is SGHAT, CDR2 FQNNGV, per germline. Written as DNA, the CDR3 is TGTGCCAGCAGCCCCCTAATACGGGATACGGGGGGCTACACCTTC. Protein product: CASSPLIRDTGGYTF. Full variable domain (missing parts from reference TRBV11-2 and TRBJ1-2): EAGVAQSPRYKIIEKRQSVAFWCNPISGHATLYWYQQILGQGPKLLIQFQNNGVVDDSQLPKDRFSAERLKGVDSTLKIQPAKLEDSAVYLCASSPLIRDTGGYTFGSGTRLTVV.

This chain links TRBV2 with TRBJ2-1; 7 positions agree with TRBD1. The CDR3 spans 16 residues. Losses at the gene ends were 4 bases for V and 4 bases for J; bases not matched to a gene: 10. The germline V gene encodes CDR1 SNHLY and CDR2 FYNNEI. In nucleotides, the CDR3 is TGTGCCAGCAGTGCCTCCCGGGACAGATTTTACAATGAGCAGTTCTTC. Translation: CASSASRDRFYNEQFF. Supplemented by reference TRBV2 and TRBJ2-1, the full variable domain reads EPEVTQTPSHQVTQMGQEVILRCVPISNHLYFYWYRQILGQKVEFLVSFYNNEISEKSEIFDDQFSVERPDGSNFTLKIRSTKLEDSAMYFCASSASRDRFYNEQFFGPGTRLTVL.

The chain recombines TRBV14 with TRBJ1-1; D not resolved. Germline V gives CDR1 SGHDN, CDR2 FVKESK. V was shortened by 3 bases and J by 1 base, with 9 bases between the two germline ends. The CDR3 contains 14 residues. CDR3 sequence reads: CASSHGLSNTEAFF. CDR3 DNA: TGTGCCAGCAGCCATGGCCTTTCGAACACTGAAGCTTTCTTT.

The chain carries TRBV6-5 and TRBJ2-5, with a possible D match to TRBD1 (6 bases). With 2 bases removed from V and 5 bases from J, the gap between germline ends came to 9 bases. CDR3 length: 13 residues. Per the germline V gene, CDR1 is MNHEY and CDR2 is SVGAGI. The CDR3 loop is CASSYSRGETQYF. In DNA, the CDR3 is TGTGCCAGCAGTTACAGTAGGGGGGAGACCCAGTACTTC.

The gene calls are TRBV5-6 and TRBJ1-1; no reliable D call. Germline assignment: CDR1 SGHDT and CDR2 YYEEEE. The ends were cut back, 0 bases at V and 2 bases at J, with 8 bases in the middle. The CDR3 loop spans 14 amino acids. The CDR3 nucleotides are TGTGCCAGCAGCTTGGCTTACAGAAACACTGAAGCTTTCTTT. It yields the protein CASSLAYRNTEAFF.

This chain uses TRBV5-4 with TRBJ1-1; the D gene is possibly TRBD1 (6 bases). The CDR3 runs 14 residues. The germline gives CDR1 SGHNT, CDR2 YYREEE (reference sequence). The ends were cut back, 6 bases at V and 4 bases at J, with 16 bases in the middle. CDR3 DNA: TGTGCCAGCATCATACAGGGTCGGGGCACTGAAGCTTTCTTT. Translating gives CASIIQGRGTEAFF. Supplemented by reference TRBV5-4 and TRBJ1-1, the full variable domain reads ETGVTQSPTHLIKTRGQQVTLRCSSQSGHNTVSWYQQALGQGPQFIFQYYREEENGRGNFPPRFSGLQFPNYSSELNVNALELDDSALYLCASIIQGRGTEAFFGQGTRLTVV.

The gene calls are TRBV6-5 and TRBJ1-2; TRBD1 is a possible D gene (6 bases). CDR1 is MNHEY and CDR2 is SVGAGI in the germline V gene. V dropped 6 bases and J dropped 4 bases, with 9 bases sitting between them. CDR3 length: 12 amino acids. The CDR3 here is CASSLDSYGYTF. CDR3 bases: TGTGCCAGCAGCCTGGACAGCTATGGCTACACCTTC.

This chain joins TRBV5-6 and TRBJ2-7; tentatively, D is TRBD2 (7 bases). The germline V and J ends were trimmed by 0 bases and 5 bases, with 9 bases remaining between them. The germline V gene encodes CDR1 SGHDT and CDR2 YYEEEE. This CDR3 is 13 amino acids long. The CDR3 reads CASSLGGGDEQYF. CDR3 DNA sequence: TGTGCCAGCAGCTTGGGAGGGGGGGACGAGCAGTACTTC. The whole variable domain, filled in from reference TRBV5-6 and TRBJ2-7, reads DAGVTQSPTHLIKTRGQQVTLRCSPKSGHDTVSWYQQALGQGPQFIFQYYEEEERQRGNFPDRFSGHQFPNYSSELNVNALLLGDSALYLCASSLGGGDEQYFGPGTRLTVT.

The chain combines TRBV6-5 with TRBJ2-5, with no clear D. The J call could be wrong; TRBJ2-7 is a better fit for the DNA end. The V gene's germline CDR1 is MNHEY and CDR2 SVGAGI. CDR3 length: 15 amino acids. CDR3 coding DNA: TGTGCCAGCAGTTACTCGCCGGTGCCCTCCTACGAGCAGTACTTC. This sequence encodes CASSYSPVPSYEQYF.

The rearrangement joins TRBV7-8 to TRBJ1-3, with a tentative D call TRBD1 (6 bases). The germline V gene encodes CDR1 SGHVS and CDR2 FQNEAQ. The V and J ends lost 5 bases and 6 bases respectively, with 23 bases between them. There are 17 residues in the CDR3. CDR3: CASSLENPGHTQNTIYF. CDR3 sequence (DNA): TGTGCCAGCAGCCTTGAGAACCCGGGACATACACAAAACACCATATATTTT.